What follows are 28 T cell receptor beta chains derived from one specimen sequenced in a study of shared clonotypes between healthy human individuals. Sequenced by immunoSEQ multiplex PCR; TCRdb stores in-frame clones only, minus some. The repertoire holds about 480,000 clones, about 75% seen once, with about an eighth in the top ten. The sequenced material came from PBMCs. These receptors came from a middle-aged woman in good health. Some clones in this sample may be carry-over from other donors' samples.

Details on this clone: A far larger clone is one base from this, pointing to a likely read error. The sample has other DNA sequences that encode this CDR3 too. This chain joins TRBV6-1 and TRBJ1-1; no definite D call. Per germline, CDR1 MNHNS and CDR2 SASEGT. The V end was cut by 6 bases, the J end by 0 bases, with 5 bases between. CDR3 size: 12 residues. CDR3 in DNA: TGTGCCAGCAGCCTAATGAACACTGAAGCTTTCTTT. It translates to CASSLMNTEAFF.

With regard to this clone: This likely stems from a read error, as it lies one base from a far larger clone. Additional DNA sequences in this sample encode the identical CDR3. J is TRBJ1-4 and V is TRBV30; D gene ambiguous. This CDR3 has 13 residues. Deletions cut 3 bases from V and 8 bases from J, with 13 bases between. Germline CDR1 and CDR2: GTSNPN and SVGIG (reference sequence). The CDR3 sequence is CAWSVNSNEKLFF. The CDR3 nucleotides are TGTGCCTGGAGCGTAAACAGCAACGAAAAACTGTTTTTT.

The chain employs TRBV18 and TRBJ2-1; TRBD2 aligns across 11 bases. V lost 5 bases, J lost 2 bases, and 2 bases stayed unmatched. This CDR3 contains 15 residues. Germline V gene lookup returns CDR1 KGHSH and CDR2 LQKENI. Here the CDR3 DNA reads TGTGCCAGCTCAGCTAGCGGGAGGACCTACAATGAGCAGTTCTTC. This gives the protein CASSASGRTYNEQFF.

In the case of this clone: The germline gene is not matched at one end of the junction; a read error may be the cause. The rearrangement uses TRBV7-9 and TRBJ1-3; no firm D call. Germline CDR1 and CDR2: SEHNR and FQNEAQ (reference sequence). There are 14 residues in the CDR3. In nucleotides, the CDR3 is TGTGCCAGCCGCTTCACGGACTCTGGAAACACCATATATTTT. Translation: CASRFTDSGNTIYF.

The chain combines TRBV16 with TRBJ2-5, with D unclear. Germline lookup yields CDR1 KGHSY and CDR2 FQNENV. V shed 0 bases and J shed 2 bases, with 4 bases lying between them. This CDR3 has 13 residues. The CDR3 spells CASSQSPQETQYF. Here the CDR3 DNA reads TGTGCCAGCAGCCAATCGCCACAAGAGACCCAGTACTTC. Drawing the rest from reference TRBV16 and TRBJ2-5, the complete variable domain is GEEVAQTPKHLVRGEGQKAKLYCAPIKGHSYVFWYQQVLKNEFKFLISFQNENVFDETGMPKERFSAKCLPNSPCSLEIQATKLEDSAVYFCASSQSPQETQYFGPGTRLLVL.

The J gene is TRBJ1-1, the V gene TRBV11-2, with TRBD1 matching over 7 bases. V gave up 1 base and J gave up 7 bases; unmatched junction bases: 3. This CDR3 spans 13 amino acids. Per germline, CDR1 SGHAT and CDR2 FQNNGV. The CDR3 DNA reads as TGTGCCAGCAGCTTAGGGCAGGGGGTTGAAGCTTTCTTT. Protein: CASSLGQGVEAFF.

The chain recombines TRBV30 with TRBJ2-1, with TRBD1 matching 9 bases. Germline trimming cut 5 bases from V and 8 bases from J; bases unmatched to any gene: 10. The germline V gene encodes CDR1 GTSNPN and CDR2 SVGIG (reference sequence). The CDR3 spans 14 residues. The CDR3 DNA reads as TGTGCCTGGTCACGGGACAGGGAGCTCGATGAGCAGTTCTTC. Protein: CAWSRDRELDEQFF.

The chain recombines TRBV4-2 with TRBJ1-2, with 7 bases fitting TRBD1. Germline CDR1 and CDR2: LGHNA and YNFKEQ. The CDR3 covers 14 residues. Trimming removed 3 bases from V and 7 bases from J; junction bases left unmatched: 8. CDR3 nucleotide sequence: TGTGCCAGCAGCCAGTCAGGGGGAAGGTCTGGCTACACCTTC. Translated, it gives CASSQSGGRSGYTF.

The rearrangement links TRBV10-2 to TRBJ2-3, with D possibly being TRBD2 (7 bases). Germline V gives CDR1 WSHSY, CDR2 SAAADI. V shed 6 bases and J shed 1 base, with 17 bases lying between them. This CDR3 is 16 amino acids long. The DNA of the CDR3 is TGCGCCAGCAGGGGGGGGGCTAGCGGAGGCACAGATACGCAGTATTTT. It codes for CASRGGASGGTDTQYF.

The V and J genes are TRBV9 and TRBJ2-7; D is undetermined. CDR1 and CDR2 (germline): SGDLS, YYNGEE. Trimming pared 0 bases from V and 3 bases from J, leaving 13 bases between. The CDR3 is made up of 15 amino acids. This CDR3 is CASSVGGRDLYEQYF. In nucleotides, the CDR3 is TGTGCCAGCAGCGTAGGCGGCAGAGACCTCTACGAGCAGTACTTC.

This clone was seen only a few times. The chain is built from TRBV6-1 and TRBJ1-5; TRBD1 matches 7 bases. Trimming at V came to 4 bases and at J to 3 bases, leaving 9 bases not matched to a gene. CDR3 length equals 16 residues. Germline loops: CDR1 MNHNS, CDR2 SASEGT. CDR3 DNA sequence: TGTGCCAGCAGTGGTACAGGGACAGTAATCAATCAGCCCCAGCATTTT. Protein sequence: CASSGTGTVINQPQHF.

The gene calls are TRBV2 and TRBJ1-4; possibly TRBD1 for D (6 bases). Deletions cut 3 bases from V and 6 bases from J, with 11 bases between. The germline gives CDR1 SNHLY, CDR2 FYNNEI. The CDR3 consists of 14 residues. The CDR3 loop is CASSDSRGDEKLFF. CDR3 bases: TGTGCCAGCAGTGATAGTAGGGGGGATGAAAAACTGTTTTTT. Drawing the rest from reference TRBV2 and TRBJ1-4, the complete variable domain is EPEVTQTPSHQVTQMGQEVILRCVPISNHLYFYWYRQILGQKVEFLVSFYNNEISEKSEIFDDQFSVERPDGSNFTLKIRSTKLEDSAMYFCASSDSRGDEKLFFGSGTQLSVL.

The chain employs TRBV11-2 and TRBJ1-1, with D possibly matching TRBD1 (5 bases). The V and J ends lost 9 bases and 4 bases respectively, with 18 bases between them. Germline V CDR1 and CDR2: SGHAT, FQNNGV. The CDR3 runs to 14 residues. This CDR3 is CASSEGHSSTEAFF. CDR3 bases: TGTGCCAGTAGCGAGGGGCACTCCTCCACTGAAGCTTTCTTT.

This clone was detected once. The gene calls are TRBV28 and TRBJ2-7, with 7 bases identical to TRBD2. The germline V gene has CDR1 MDHEN and CDR2 SYDVKM. The ends lost 5 bases at V and 4 bases at J; junction bases unmatched: 8. CDR3 size: 14 residues. The CDR3 loop reads CASSLSGNAYEQYF. The CDR3, as DNA: TGTGCCAGCAGTCTCAGCGGGAACGCATACGAGCAGTACTTC. Drawing the rest from reference TRBV28 and TRBJ2-7, the complete variable domain is DVKVTQSSRYLVKRTGEKVFLECVQDMDHENMFWYRQDPGLGLRLIYFSYDVKMKEKGDIPEGYSVSREKKERFSLILESASTNQTSMYLCASSLSGNAYEQYFGPGTRLTVT.

The V gene is TRBV7-5, the J gene TRBJ1-1. TRBV7-5 has pseudogene status. This CDR3 has 16 amino acids. The chain's CDR3 is CVRSDGGGIPNTEAFF. CDR3 DNA: TGTGTCAGAAGCGATGGGGGGGGTATTCCTAACACTGAAGCTTTCTTT.

By sample share, this clone is medium-sized (0.01 to 0.1%). This chain joins TRBV4-2 and TRBJ2-7, with a tentative D call TRBD2 (7 bases). The CDR3 runs 15 residues. Germline values: CDR1 LGHNA, CDR2 YNFKEQ. V lost 1 base and J lost 6, with 16 bases in between. This chain's CDR3 is CASSQGEGEYAEQYF. In DNA, the CDR3 is TGTGCCAGCAGCCAAGGGGAGGGGGAATACGCCGAGCAGTACTTC.

The V and J genes are TRBV14 and TRBJ2-1, with D perhaps matching TRBD2 (6 bases). Per the germline V gene, CDR1 is SGHDN and CDR2 is FVKESK. CDR3 size: 14 residues. V dropped 1 base and J dropped 4 bases, with 8 bases sitting between them. In DNA form, the CDR3 reads TGTGCCAGCAGCCAAGGGCGGGAATACAATGAGCAGTTCTTC. Protein product: CASSQGREYNEQFF.

The chain is built from TRBV19 and TRBJ2-2, with 9 bases lining up with TRBD2. The germline V gene has CDR1 LNHDA and CDR2 SQIVND (reference sequence). The CDR3 has 16 amino acids. The J segment lost 6 bases and the V segment lost 0 bases, leaving 5 bases of the junction unmatched. The CDR3 nucleotides read TGTGCCAGTAGTATAGATGAGCGGGAGGTATCCGGGGAGCTGTTTTTT. Translated: CASSIDEREVSGELFF.

The genes are TRBV5-1 and TRBJ2-3; D is unclear. CDR3 size: 19 residues. V dropped 3 bases and J dropped 0 bases, with 23 bases sitting between them. Germline V gene sequence: CDR1 SGHRS, CDR2 YFSETQ. The CDR3, as DNA: TGCGCCAGCAGCTCGCCCCGTAAGGCGGCAGCCTCTAGCACAGATACGCAGTATTTT. It encodes CASSSPRKAAASSTDTQYF.

The chain recombines TRBV28 with TRBJ2-4, with 10 bases that match TRBD2. Trimming at V came to 4 bases and at J to 0 bases, leaving 6 bases not matched to a gene. Germline values: CDR1 MDHEN, CDR2 SYDVKM. The CDR3 runs 17 residues. In DNA form, the CDR3 reads TGTGCCAGCAGTTCCCTTGGACTAGCGGTAGCCAAAAACATTCAGTACTTC. Translating gives CASSSLGLAVAKNIQYF.

The chain joins TRBV9 to TRBJ2-1, with 8 bases that match TRBD2. The ends lost 0 bases at V and 7 bases at J; junction bases unmatched: 9. Germline V gives CDR1 SGDLS, CDR2 YYNGEE. The CDR3 sequence is 16 residues long. CDR3: CASSVGSGGMWNEQFF. CDR3 in DNA: TGTGCCAGCAGCGTAGGTTCGGGAGGGATGTGGAATGAGCAGTTCTTC.

This clone was seen once. The genes are TRBV7-2 and TRBJ2-7; D might be TRBD2 (7 bases). This CDR3 has 17 amino acids. Trimming took 2 bases from V and 3 from J, leaving 20 bases between them. Germline V lookup: CDR1 SGHTA, CDR2 FQGNSA. The CDR3 reads CASSLRGGLGVIYEQYF. CDR3 nucleotides: TGTGCCAGCAGCTTAAGGGGGGGGCTAGGAGTGATCTACGAGCAGTACTTC.

This chain connects TRBV14 to TRBJ1-2; D not resolved. Germline V gene lookup returns CDR1 SGHDN and CDR2 FVKESK. The CDR3 extends over 13 amino acids. Trimming took off 3 bases at V and 2 bases at J, with 7 bases between the two ends. This CDR3 reads CASSQGRNYGYTF. Written as DNA, the CDR3 is TGTGCCAGCAGCCAGGGGAGGAACTATGGCTACACCTTC.

V gene TRBV5-1 combines with J gene TRBJ2-7; either TRBD1 or TRBD2 may fit D (5 bases each). The CDR3 covers 13 residues. V dropped 3 bases and J dropped 6 bases, with 13 bases sitting between them. Germline values: CDR1 SGHRS, CDR2 YFSETQ. The CDR3 DNA is TGCGCCAGCAGCTGGGGGAGTGAAGGCGAGCAGTACTTC. Translation gives CASSWGSEGEQYF.

The genes are TRBV6-5 and TRBJ2-2; TRBD2 matches 8 bases. The CDR3 sequence is 15 residues long. The V and J ends lost 6 bases and 3 bases, in that order; junction bases with no gene match: 6. Per germline, CDR1 MNHEY and CDR2 SVGAGI. This CDR3 reads CASRTQAGDTGELFF. The CDR3, as DNA: TGTGCCAGCAGAACCCAAGCGGGAGACACCGGGGAGCTGTTTTTT.

The chain has TRBV30 and TRBJ1-2, with D tentatively TRBD1 (5 bases). CDR1 is GTSNPN and CDR2 is SVGIG in the germline V gene (reference sequence). V was clipped by 5 bases and J by 7 bases, with 23 bases between them. This CDR3 spans 15 amino acids. The CDR3 nucleotides are TGTGCCTGGGTGATCGGGACGGGGGAGATGGGTGGCTACACCTTC. This codes for CAWVIGTGEMGGYTF. Looking up the rest from reference TRBV30 and TRBJ1-2 gives the full variable domain: SQTIHQWPATLVQPVGSPLSLECTVEGTSNPNLYWYRQAAGRGLQLLFYSVGIGQISSEVPQNLSASRPQDRQFILSSKKLLLSDSGFYLCAWVIGTGEMGGYTFGSGTRLTVV.

The chain recombines TRBV6-5 with TRBJ2-2; TRBD1 agrees at 7 bases. The CDR3 is 15 residues long. V gave up 4 bases and J gave up 6 bases; unmatched junction bases: 8. CDR1 and CDR2 (germline): MNHEY, SVGAGI. CDR3 amino acids: CASSSPRQGAGELFF. As DNA, the CDR3 is TGTGCCAGCAGTTCCCCACGGCAGGGGGCCGGGGAGCTGTTTTTT.

In this sample, this clone turned up a few times. This chain connects TRBV11-2 to TRBJ2-2; D possibly corresponds to TRBD2 (6 bases). The CDR3 covers 16 residues. Trimming removed 3 bases at V and 4 bases at J, with 15 bases between. Germline V gene sequence: CDR1 SGHAT, CDR2 FQNNGV. For the CDR3, the DNA is TGTGCCAGCAGCTTGGGTCACGGGAGTGTCACCGGGGAGCTGTTTTTT. Translating it yields CASSLGHGSVTGELFF.